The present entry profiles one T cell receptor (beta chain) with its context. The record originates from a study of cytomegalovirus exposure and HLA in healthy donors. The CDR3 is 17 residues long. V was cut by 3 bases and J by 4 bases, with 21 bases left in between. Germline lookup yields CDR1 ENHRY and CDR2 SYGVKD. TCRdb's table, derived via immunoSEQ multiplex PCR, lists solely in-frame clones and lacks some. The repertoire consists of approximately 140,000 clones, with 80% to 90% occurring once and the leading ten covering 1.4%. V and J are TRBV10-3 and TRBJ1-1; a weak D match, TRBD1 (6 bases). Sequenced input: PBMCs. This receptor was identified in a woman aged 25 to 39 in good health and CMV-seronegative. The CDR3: CAISDPWTEDSGTEAFF. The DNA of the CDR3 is TGTGCCATCAGTGACCCTTGGACAGAGGATTCGGGCACTGAAGCTTTCTTT.